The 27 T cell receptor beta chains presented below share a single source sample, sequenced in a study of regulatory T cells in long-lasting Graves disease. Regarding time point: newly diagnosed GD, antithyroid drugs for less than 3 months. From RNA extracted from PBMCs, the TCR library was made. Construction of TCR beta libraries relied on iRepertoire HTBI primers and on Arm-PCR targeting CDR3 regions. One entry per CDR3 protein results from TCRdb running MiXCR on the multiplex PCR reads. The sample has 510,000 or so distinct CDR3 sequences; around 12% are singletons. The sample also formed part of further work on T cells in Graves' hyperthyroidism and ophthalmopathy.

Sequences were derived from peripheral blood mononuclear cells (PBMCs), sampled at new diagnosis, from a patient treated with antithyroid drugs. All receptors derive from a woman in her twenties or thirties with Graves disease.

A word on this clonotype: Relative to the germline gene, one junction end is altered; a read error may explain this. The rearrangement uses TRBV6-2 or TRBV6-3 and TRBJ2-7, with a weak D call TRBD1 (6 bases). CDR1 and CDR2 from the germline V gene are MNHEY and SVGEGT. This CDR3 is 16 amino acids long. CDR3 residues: CASSQASGQGSYVQYF. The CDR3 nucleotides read TGTGCCAGCAGTCAAGCCTCGGGGCAGGGGTCGTACGTGCAGTACTTC.

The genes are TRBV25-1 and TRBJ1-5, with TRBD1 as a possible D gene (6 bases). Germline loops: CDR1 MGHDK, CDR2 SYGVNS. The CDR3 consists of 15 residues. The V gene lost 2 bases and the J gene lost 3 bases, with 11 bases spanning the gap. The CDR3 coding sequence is TGTGCCAGCAGTGAAGCACAGGGCTCCAATCAGCCCCAGCATTTT. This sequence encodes CASSEAQGSNQPQHF.

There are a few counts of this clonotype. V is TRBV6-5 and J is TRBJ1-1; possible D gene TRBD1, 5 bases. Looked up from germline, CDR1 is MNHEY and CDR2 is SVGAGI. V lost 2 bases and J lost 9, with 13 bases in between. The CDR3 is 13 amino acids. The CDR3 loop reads CASSYPGTSQAFF. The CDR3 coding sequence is TGTGCCAGCAGTTACCCGGGGACTTCACAAGCTTTCTTT.

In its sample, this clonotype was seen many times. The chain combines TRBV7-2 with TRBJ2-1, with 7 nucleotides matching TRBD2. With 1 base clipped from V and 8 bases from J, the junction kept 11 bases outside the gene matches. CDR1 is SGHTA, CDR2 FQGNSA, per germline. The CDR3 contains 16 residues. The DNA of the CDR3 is TGTGCCAGCAGCTTAGACCGGGACTATGGTTTGTATGAGCAGTTCTTC. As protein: CASSLDRDYGLYEQFF.

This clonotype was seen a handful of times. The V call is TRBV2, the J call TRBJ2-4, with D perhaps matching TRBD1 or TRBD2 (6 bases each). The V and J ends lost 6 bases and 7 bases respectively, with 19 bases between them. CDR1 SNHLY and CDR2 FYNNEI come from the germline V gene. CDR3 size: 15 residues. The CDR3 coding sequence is TGTGCCAGCAGCAAGGACAGCGGGTCCGCTAACATTCAGTACTTC. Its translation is CASSKDSGSANIQYF.

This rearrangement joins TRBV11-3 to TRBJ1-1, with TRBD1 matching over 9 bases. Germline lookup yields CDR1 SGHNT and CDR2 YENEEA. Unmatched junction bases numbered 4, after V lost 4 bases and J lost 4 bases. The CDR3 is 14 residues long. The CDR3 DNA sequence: TGTGCCAGCAGCTCCTGGGGACAGGGCACTGAAGCTTTCTTT. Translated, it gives CASSSWGQGTEAFF. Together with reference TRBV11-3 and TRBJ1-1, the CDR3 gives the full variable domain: EAGVVQSPRYKIIEKKQPVAFWCNPISGHNTLYWYLQNLGQGPELLIRYENEEAVDDSQLPKDRFSAERLKGVDSTLKIQPAELGDSAVYLCASSSWGQGTEAFFGQGTRLTVV.

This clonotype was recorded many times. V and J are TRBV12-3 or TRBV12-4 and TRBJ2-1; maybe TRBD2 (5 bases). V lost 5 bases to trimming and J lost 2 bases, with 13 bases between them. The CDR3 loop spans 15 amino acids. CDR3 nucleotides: TGTGCCAGCAGTCTTAAGGAGGCTGCCTACAATGAGCAGTTCTTC. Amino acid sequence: CASSLKEAAYNEQFF.

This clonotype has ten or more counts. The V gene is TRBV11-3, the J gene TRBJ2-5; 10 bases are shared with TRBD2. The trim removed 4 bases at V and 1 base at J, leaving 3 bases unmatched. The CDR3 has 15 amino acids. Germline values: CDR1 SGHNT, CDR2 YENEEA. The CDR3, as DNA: TGTGCCAGCAGCTCAAGGACTAGCGGCCAAGAGACCCAGTACTTC. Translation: CASSSRTSGQETQYF.

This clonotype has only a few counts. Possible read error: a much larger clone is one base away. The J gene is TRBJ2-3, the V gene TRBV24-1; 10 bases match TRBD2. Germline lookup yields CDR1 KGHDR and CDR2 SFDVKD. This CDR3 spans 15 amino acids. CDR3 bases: TGTGCCACCAGTGATCTAGCGGGGGACACAGATACGCAGTGTTTT. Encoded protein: CATSDLAGDTDTQCF.

This CDR3 is CASSYGTDRLSSYEQYF. The CDR3 nucleotides read TGTGCCAGCAGTTACGGGACTGACAGGTTAAGCTCCTACGAGCAGTACTTC. The rearrangement joins TRBV6-5 to TRBJ2-7; D possibly matches TRBD1 or TRBD2 (6 bases each). The V end lost 2 bases, the J end lost 0 bases, and 17 bases lay between the germline ends. Germline values: CDR1 MNHEY, CDR2 SVGAGI. This CDR3 has 17 amino acids.

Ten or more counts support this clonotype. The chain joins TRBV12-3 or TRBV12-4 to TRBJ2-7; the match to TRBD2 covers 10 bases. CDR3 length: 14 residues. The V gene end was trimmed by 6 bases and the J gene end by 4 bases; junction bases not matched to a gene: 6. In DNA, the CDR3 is TGTGCCAGCAGACCCGGGACTAGCGCATACGAGCAGTACTTC. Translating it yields CASRPGTSAYEQYF.

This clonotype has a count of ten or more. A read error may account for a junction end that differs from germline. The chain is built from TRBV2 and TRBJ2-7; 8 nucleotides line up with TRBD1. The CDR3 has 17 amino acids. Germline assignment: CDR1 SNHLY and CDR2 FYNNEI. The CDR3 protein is CASSEGGTGWGSYEQYF. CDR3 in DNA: TGTGCCAGCAGCGAAGGTGGGACAGGCTGGGGTTCCTACGAGCAGTACTTC.

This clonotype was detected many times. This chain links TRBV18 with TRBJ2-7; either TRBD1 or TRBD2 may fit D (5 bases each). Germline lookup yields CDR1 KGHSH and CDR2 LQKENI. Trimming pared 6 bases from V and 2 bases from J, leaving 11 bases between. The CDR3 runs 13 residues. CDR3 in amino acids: CASSHRDAYEQYF. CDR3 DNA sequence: TGTGCCAGCTCCCACCGGGACGCCTACGAGCAGTACTTC.

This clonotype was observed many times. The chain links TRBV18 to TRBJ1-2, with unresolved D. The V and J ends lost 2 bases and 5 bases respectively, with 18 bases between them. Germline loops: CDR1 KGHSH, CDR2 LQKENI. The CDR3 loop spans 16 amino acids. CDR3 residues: CASSPSALAQRYGYTF. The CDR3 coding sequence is TGTGCCAGCTCACCAAGTGCCCTCGCCCAGAGATATGGCTACACCTTC.

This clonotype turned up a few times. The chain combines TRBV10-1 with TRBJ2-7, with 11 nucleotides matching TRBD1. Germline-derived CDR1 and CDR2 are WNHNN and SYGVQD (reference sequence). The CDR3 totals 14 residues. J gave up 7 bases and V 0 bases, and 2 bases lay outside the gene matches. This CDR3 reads CASSESGTGGEQYF. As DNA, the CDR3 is TGCGCCAGCAGTGAGTCCGGGACAGGGGGGGAGCAGTACTTC.

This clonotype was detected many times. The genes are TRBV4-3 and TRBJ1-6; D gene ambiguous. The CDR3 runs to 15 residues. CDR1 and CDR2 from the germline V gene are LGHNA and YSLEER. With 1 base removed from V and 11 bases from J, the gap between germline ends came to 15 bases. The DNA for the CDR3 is TGCGCCAGCAGCCAAGGATCCAGGCAGTTGACACCCCTCCACTTT. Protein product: CASSQGSRQLTPLHF.

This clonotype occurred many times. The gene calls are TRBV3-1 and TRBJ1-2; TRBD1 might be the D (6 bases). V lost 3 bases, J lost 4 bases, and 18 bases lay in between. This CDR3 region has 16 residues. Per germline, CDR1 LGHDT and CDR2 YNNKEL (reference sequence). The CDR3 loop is CASSQDLGARGYGYTF. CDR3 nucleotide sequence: TGTGCCAGCAGCCAGGATCTGGGGGCGCGGGGCTATGGCTACACCTTC.

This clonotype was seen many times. This CDR3 is CASSLTGTAESYTF. The CDR3 DNA sequence: TGTGCCAGCAGTCTCACCGGGACTGCAGAAAGCTACACCTTC. The V and J genes are TRBV12-3 or TRBV12-4 and TRBJ1-2, with D tentatively TRBD1 (5 bases). The CDR3 length is 14 residues. Trimming left V 5 bases short and J 9 bases short, with 19 bases between.

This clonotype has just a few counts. The DNA for the CDR3 is TGCAGTGCTCAGGACGGGGACAGGGGGCTCAATGAGCAGTTCTTC. This encodes CSAQDGDRGLNEQFF. The gene calls are TRBV20-1 and TRBJ2-1; 12 positions agree with TRBD1. Germline V gene sequence: CDR1 DFQATT, CDR2 SNEGSKA (reference sequence). Trimming removed 5 bases from V and 6 bases from J; junction bases left unmatched: 8. The CDR3 has 15 residues.

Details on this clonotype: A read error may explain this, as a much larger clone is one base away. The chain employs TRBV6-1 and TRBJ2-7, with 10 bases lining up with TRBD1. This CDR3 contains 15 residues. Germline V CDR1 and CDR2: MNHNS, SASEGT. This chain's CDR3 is CARSGGQGLQYEQYF. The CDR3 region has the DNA TGTGCCCGCAGTGGGGGACAGGGGCTTCAATACGAGCAGTACTTC.

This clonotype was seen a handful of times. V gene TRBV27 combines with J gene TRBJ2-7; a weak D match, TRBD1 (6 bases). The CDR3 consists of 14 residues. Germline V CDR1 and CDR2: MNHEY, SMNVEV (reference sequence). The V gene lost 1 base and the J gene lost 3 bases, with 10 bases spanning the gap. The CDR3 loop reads CASSLFAGDYEQYF. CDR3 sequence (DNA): TGTGCCAGCAGTTTATTCGCAGGGGACTACGAGCAGTACTTC.

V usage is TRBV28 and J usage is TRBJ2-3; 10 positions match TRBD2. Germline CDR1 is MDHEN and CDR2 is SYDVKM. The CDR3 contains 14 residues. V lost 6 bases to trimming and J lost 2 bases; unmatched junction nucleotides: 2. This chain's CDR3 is CASRSGGVTDTQYF. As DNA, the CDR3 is TGTGCCAGCAGGAGCGGGGGGGTCACAGATACGCAGTATTTT.

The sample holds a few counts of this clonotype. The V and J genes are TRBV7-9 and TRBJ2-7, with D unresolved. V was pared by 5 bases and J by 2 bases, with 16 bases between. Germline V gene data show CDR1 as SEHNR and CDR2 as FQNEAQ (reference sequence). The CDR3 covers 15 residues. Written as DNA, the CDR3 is TGTGCCAGCAGCCTGGGTGGGCTGGCAGCCTACGAGCAGTACTTC. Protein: CASSLGGLAAYEQYF.

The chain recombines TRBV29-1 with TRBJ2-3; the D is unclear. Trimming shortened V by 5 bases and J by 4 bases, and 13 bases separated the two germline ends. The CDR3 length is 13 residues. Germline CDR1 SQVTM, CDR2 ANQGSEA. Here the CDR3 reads CSVFPLGADTQYF. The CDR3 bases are TGCAGCGTTTTCCCCCTCGGCGCAGATACGCAGTATTTT.

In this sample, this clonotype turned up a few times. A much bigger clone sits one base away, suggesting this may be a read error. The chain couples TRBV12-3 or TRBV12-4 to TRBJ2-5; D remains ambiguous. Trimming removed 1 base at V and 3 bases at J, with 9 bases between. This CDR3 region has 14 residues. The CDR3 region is CASSLGTVEETQYF. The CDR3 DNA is TGTGCCAGCAGTTTAGGGACGGTCGAAGAGACCCAGTACTTC.

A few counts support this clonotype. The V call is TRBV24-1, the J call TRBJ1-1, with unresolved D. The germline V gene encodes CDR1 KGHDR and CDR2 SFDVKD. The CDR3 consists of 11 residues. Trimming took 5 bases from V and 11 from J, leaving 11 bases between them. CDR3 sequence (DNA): TGTGCCACCAGTGCCGGCGACGGGGCTTTCTTT. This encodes CATSAGDGAFF.

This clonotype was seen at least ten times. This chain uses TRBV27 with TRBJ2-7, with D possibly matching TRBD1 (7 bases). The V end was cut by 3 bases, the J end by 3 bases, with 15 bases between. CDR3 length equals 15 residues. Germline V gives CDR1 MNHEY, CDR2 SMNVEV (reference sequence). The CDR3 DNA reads TGTGCCAGCAGTTTTGGAGGGACAGCCATCTACGAGCAGTACTTC. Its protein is CASSFGGTAIYEQYF.